The TCR beta chain described here comes from a study of T-cell memory formation after mild COVID-19 (dated by TCRdb to about 2021). Regarding the research as a whole: Most TCR sequence clusters were specific to one of the two donors. The cohort was made up of two young adult volunteers, one female and one male, who were previously healthy. In two donors, T-cell clones that expanded and contracted after mild COVID-19 were tracked by sequencing TCRalpha and TCRbeta repertoires over time.

Ficoll-Paque density gradient centrifugation was the method used to isolate PBMCs. Sequences DFQATT (CDR1) and SNEGSKA (CDR2) are obtained from the germline V gene (reference sequence). The CDR3 starts with the cysteine, ends with the phenylalanine, and has 12 residues. Left in the record is the CDR3 DNA by itself, 36 bases read in frame from the first base. V is cut by 3 bases and J by 5 bases, and the space between the germline ends is 9 bases. In its sample, this clonotype was seen many times. There is no known antigen for this receptor. Base qualities are missing; no much larger clone stands one base away. Findings and caveats that apply to the study as a whole: Clones contracting from day 15 to 85 had balanced CD4/CD8 phenotypes, while a second wave expanding from day 15 to 37 was biased towards CD4+. The detection of some responding clones in pre-infection memory suggests that pre-existing cross-reactive memory T cells joined the SARS-CoV-2 response. Only a couple of mild cases were covered by the study, and larger cohorts that include severe cases with pre-infection samples were considered necessary. Whether the second-wave clones peaking on day 37 were SARS-CoV-2 specific was not confirmed. Contracting CD4+ clones were found mainly in CM and EM memory subsets, while CD8+ clones were enriched in EMRA.

These reads were obtained on an Illumina NovaSeq 6000. Using 5'RACE with constant-segment primers, TCRalpha and TCRbeta cDNA libraries were constructed, with sample barcodes and unique molecular identifiers added in the process. RNA was extracted from every sample with Trizol reagent. Libraries were amplified in two PCR steps, with a second sample barcode and Illumina TruSeq adapters added in the second step. Sequencing of libraries was performed on an Illumina NovaSeq with 2 x 150 bp paired-end reads. For the original study's pipeline: Reads were demultiplexed and collapsed into UMI-guided consensus sequences with migec v1.2.7. Using mixcr v2.1.11, the UMI consensuses were aligned to TRA and TRB V and J templates and assembled into clonotypes. A clonotype was counted as expanded or contracted only when both edgeR and NoisET called the clonotype significant, with the noise models trained on biological replicates. edgeR calls used a false discovery rate-adjusted p below 0.01 and a log2 fold-change threshold of 1. As an exploratory analysis of dynamics, max-normalized trajectories of the 1000 most abundant clonotypes were examined by PCA with hierarchical clustering. Separately sequenced CD4+ and CD8+ repertoires were used to assign the CD4 or CD8 phenotype of responding clones. Using fastp at Q25 and MiXCR, TCRdb reprocessed the public reads and kept productive beta chains. Every distinct CDR3 protein forms one entry, paired with its most common genes and DNA. The V and J calls and clone size come from TCRdb's table, not from the authors' own analysis. For this sample there are roughly 70,000 distinct CDR3 sequences; roughly 17% appear just once. The ten top clones hold about 33% of the sample.

The clonotype originates from an adult woman who had mild COVID-19 (a few samples of this study predate the infection). The sample titles of this study are shuffled in the database, so cell type and time point are left out; the donor was told from shared clones. This receptor chain uses TRBV20-1 and TRBJ2-3; TRBD1 is perhaps the D gene, given 5 matching bases. Sequenced sample: PBMCs or a T cell subset sorted from them (not recorded which). The CDR3 region: CSASPRGDTQYF. The nucleotide sequence reads TGCAGTGCTAGTCCTAGGGGAGATACGCAGTATTTT.